The clone carrying this T cell receptor beta chain was seen only once. Patients in Seattle were enrolled during active infection, then followed longitudinally. This sample is drawn from a study of blood T cell repertoires in COVID-19. Whole-study context: T cells, B-cell-depleted T cells, or PBMCs supplied cDNA or gDNA.

As originally analysed: The authors estimated nucleated cell counts from reference gene primer amplification. The protocol was immunoSEQ multiplex PCR, while the TCRdb copy is restricted to in-frame clones and leaves out a portion. V and J calls and clone size are given by that table; D and trimming were obtained from the DNA. The sample has around 38,000 clones; 70% to 90% are singletons. The CDR3 contains 12 residues. Trimming took off 7 bases at V and 2 bases at J, with 11 bases between the two ends. CDR1 SQVTM and CDR2 ANQGSEA come from the germline V gene. The sequencing input was peripheral blood. The origin of this receptor is a man in his fifties or sixties with COVID-19, enrolled during active disease. V gene TRBV29-1 combines with J gene TRBJ2-5; the D gene is possibly TRBD1 (6 bases). In nucleotides, the CDR3 is TGCAGCGGGACAGAAATACAAGAGACCCAGTACTTC. It yields the protein CSGTEIQETQYF.